This TCR beta chain was profiled in a study of T cell responses to AZD1222 COVID-19 vaccine. The CDR3 contains 15 residues. Per germline, CDR1 MGHRA and CDR2 YSYEKL. Trimming stripped 0 bases from V and 2 bases from J, with 8 bases between. TCRdb keeps only in-frame clones here, not all; method: immunoSEQ multiplex PCR. The sample records some 30,000 clones, around 86% being singletons. Whole-study results and caveats: Two AZD1222 doses significantly raised spike-specific TCR breadth and depth over controls. Donors in the cohort were predominantly white British and more often female, and clonal diversity was possibly underestimated.

Concerning this clone itself: Its antigen is unknown.

The material sequenced was peripheral blood, taken 28 days after the second AZD1222 dose. This rearrangement joins TRBV4-1 to TRBJ1-3, with D possibly TRBD1 on 5 matching bases. This TCR came from an adult who received the AZD1222 COVID-19 vaccine. CDR3 DNA: TGCGCCAGCAGCCAAGATCCAGGGACTGGAAACACCATATATTTT. Translating gives CASSQDPGTGNTIYF.